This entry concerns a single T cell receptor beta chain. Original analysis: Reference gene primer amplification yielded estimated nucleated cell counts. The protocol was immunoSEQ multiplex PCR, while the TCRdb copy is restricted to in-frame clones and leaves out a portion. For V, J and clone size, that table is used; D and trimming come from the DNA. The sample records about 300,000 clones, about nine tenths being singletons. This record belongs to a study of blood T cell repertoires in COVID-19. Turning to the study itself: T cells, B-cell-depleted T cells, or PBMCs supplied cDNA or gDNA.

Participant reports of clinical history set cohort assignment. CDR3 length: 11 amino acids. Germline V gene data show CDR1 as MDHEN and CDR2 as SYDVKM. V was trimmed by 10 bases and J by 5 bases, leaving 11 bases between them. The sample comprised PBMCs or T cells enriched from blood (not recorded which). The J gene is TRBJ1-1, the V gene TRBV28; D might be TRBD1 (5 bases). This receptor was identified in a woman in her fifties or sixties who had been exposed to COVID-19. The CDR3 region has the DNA TGTGCCACCCAGGGTTGGACTGAAGCTTTCTTT. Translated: CATQGWTEAFF.